These 25 T cell receptor beta chains came from one sample sequenced in a study of CD8+CD57+ T cells in acquired aplastic anemia. Profiles of TCR beta VDJ and CDR3 were generated from a genomic DNA template. TCRdb re-called the reads with MiXCR, one entry per CDR3 protein. The sample carries about 180,000 distinct CDR3 sequences, 46% recorded once. The specimen sequenced was sorted CD4+, CD8+, or CD8+CD57+ T cells (not recorded which) from PBMCs. These receptors were obtained from a human donor in good health.

This clonotype was recorded at least ten times. This sequence joins TRBV20-1 and TRBJ2-1, with 8 bases lining up with TRBD2. Germline CDR1 reads DFQATT; CDR2 reads SNEGSKA (reference sequence). Trimming at V came to 5 bases and at J to 3 bases, leaving 9 bases not matched to a gene. The CDR3 loop spans 15 amino acids. In nucleotides, the CDR3 is TGCAGTGCTGCAAGCGGGAGAGGAGTCTACAATGAGCAGTTCTTC. As protein: CSAASGRGVYNEQFF.

This clonotype was observed many times. This chain links TRBV19 with TRBJ2-3, with 11 positions matching TRBD2. The length of the CDR3 is 17 residues. J lost 2 bases, V lost 4 bases, and 8 bases had no gene match. Germline lookup yields CDR1 LNHDA and CDR2 SQIVND (reference sequence). The CDR3: CASSTGTSGSFTDTQYF. The CDR3 DNA follows: TGTGCCAGTAGTACAGGGACTAGCGGTTCTTTCACAGATACGCAGTATTTT.

This sequence joins TRBV20-1 and TRBJ1-5, with a weak D call TRBD1 (5 bases). Deletions cut 5 bases from V and 2 bases from J, with 16 bases between. Germline CDR1 and CDR2: DFQATT and SNEGSKA (reference sequence). The CDR3 length is 15 residues. This chain's CDR3 is CSASPTVLGNQPQHF. Written as DNA, the CDR3 is TGCAGTGCTTCTCCGACAGTCTTAGGCAATCAGCCCCAGCATTTT.

This clonotype was detected ten times or more. J is TRBJ1-3 and V is TRBV2, with 7 nucleotides matching TRBD1. The CDR3 totals 12 residues. Germline V lookup: CDR1 SNHLY, CDR2 FYNNEI. V dropped 9 bases and J dropped 3; count of bases not matched to a gene: 2. The CDR3 region has the DNA TGTGCCAGGACAGGGTTTGGAAACACCATATATTTT. Translation: CARTGFGNTIYF.

This clonotype was found many times. This chain joins TRBV20-1 and TRBJ2-1; the D is unclear. CDR1 DFQATT and CDR2 SNEGSKA come from the germline V gene (reference sequence). The CDR3 loop spans 15 amino acids. V shed 5 bases and J shed 2 bases, with 16 bases lying between them. CDR3 residues: CSAERGPPTYNEQFF. CDR3 sequence (DNA): TGCAGTGCTGAGAGAGGACCCCCGACCTACAATGAGCAGTTCTTC.

The chain uses TRBV7-6 and TRBJ2-2; either TRBD1 or TRBD2 may fit D (6 bases each). CDR1 is SGHVS and CDR2 is FNYEAQ in the germline V gene. Trimming took off 5 bases at V and 4 bases at J, with 17 bases between the two ends. CDR3 length: 16 amino acids. CDR3 region: CASSPRGARGTGELFF. The CDR3 DNA reads TGTGCCAGCAGCCCAAGGGGGGCCCGAGGCACCGGGGAGCTGTTTTTT.

As to this clonotype: An end of the junction differs from the germline gene, which may be a read error. The V and J genes are TRBV19 and TRBJ1-3; no clear D. The length of the CDR3 is 13 residues. Germline V gene sequence: CDR1 LNHDA, CDR2 SQIVND (reference sequence). CDR3 in amino acids: CSSSTDGGNTIYF. CDR3 coding DNA: TGTTCCAGCTCAACCGACGGTGGAAACACCATATATTTT.

The chain combines TRBV12-3 or TRBV12-4 with TRBJ2-7; unclear D gene. Trimming cost V 7 bases and J 2 bases, with 9 bases left between them. CDR3 length: 12 amino acids. CDR3 nucleotide sequence: TGTGCCAGCAAAGCGTATGCCTACGAGCAGTACTTC. Translation: CASKAYAYEQYF.

The sample holds many counts of this clonotype. The rearrangement joins TRBV7-9 to TRBJ2-7; the match to TRBD2 covers 9 bases. There are 14 residues in the CDR3. The ends lost 5 bases at V and 0 bases at J; junction bases unmatched: 2. Germline CDR1 reads SEHNR; CDR2 reads FQNEAQ (reference sequence). CDR3 DNA: TGTGCCAGCAGCCTTAGCGGGAGCTCCTACGAGCAGTACTTC. It is translated as CASSLSGSSYEQYF.

This clonotype was counted ten times or more. This chain connects TRBV11-2 to TRBJ2-7; the D gene could be TRBD1 or TRBD2 (5 bases each). The germline CDR1 and CDR2 sequences are SGHAT and FQNNGV. This CDR3 is built from 16 residues. Trimming stripped 5 bases from V and 2 bases from J, with 19 bases between. The CDR3 spells CASSPAFDRDAYEQYF. CDR3 bases: TGTGCCAGCAGCCCCGCGTTTGACCGGGACGCCTACGAGCAGTACTTC.

This clonotype was picked up many times. The J gene is TRBJ2-5, the V gene TRBV5-1; possibly TRBD1 or TRBD2 for D (5 bases each). Trimming took off 3 bases at V and 5 bases at J, with 17 bases between the two ends. Germline V CDR1 and CDR2: SGHRS, YFSETQ. CDR3 length: 15 residues. CDR3 DNA: TGCGCCAGCAGCTCTCGGGACCCACGAGAGGAGACCCAGTACTTC. Translation: CASSSRDPREETQYF.

This clonotype was detected once. The genes are TRBV11-2 and TRBJ2-1; D is uncertain. CDR1 and CDR2 (germline): SGHAT, FQNNGV. The CDR3 is 14 amino acids. Trimming removed 7 bases from V and 6 bases from J, with 16 bases in between. The CDR3 protein is CASTRPGSGNEQFF. The CDR3 region has the DNA TGTGCCAGCACCCGACCAGGCTCGGGCAATGAGCAGTTCTTC.

This clonotype was counted a few times. This chain uses TRBV29-1 with TRBJ2-1; 7 bases align to TRBD2. The V segment lost 6 bases and the J segment 8 bases; nucleotides outside the gene matches: 7. The CDR3 spans 12 residues. CDR1 and CDR2 from the germline V gene are SQVTM and ANQGSEA. In DNA form, the CDR3 reads TGCAGCGTAAGACTAGCCGGCGATGAGCAGTTCTTC. Translating it yields CSVRLAGDEQFF.

The chain combines TRBV20-1 with TRBJ2-7; D not resolved. Germline CDR1 is DFQATT and CDR2 is SNEGSKA (reference sequence). Trimming removed 7 bases from V and 0 bases from J, with 7 bases in between. The CDR3 extends over 11 amino acids. CDR3 region: CSGRDSYEQYF. DNA of the CDR3: TGCAGTGGAAGGGACTCCTACGAGCAGTACTTC.

This chain joins TRBV4-1 and TRBJ1-1; possibly TRBD1 for D (5 bases). Germline values: CDR1 MGHRA, CDR2 YSYEKL. The CDR3 extends over 15 amino acids. Trimming pared 3 bases from V and 6 bases from J, leaving 17 bases between. CDR3 sequence reads: CASSHDWGRAAEAFF. CDR3 nucleotide sequence: TGCGCCAGCAGCCACGATTGGGGGAGGGCCGCTGAAGCTTTCTTT.

This clonotype has a single count. The J gene is TRBJ1-5, the V gene TRBV11-1; D uncertain. V was shortened by 0 bases and J by 14 bases, with 17 bases between the two germline ends. CDR3 length equals 14 residues. Looked up from germline, CDR1 is SGHAT and CDR2 is FQDESV (reference sequence). The CDR3 protein is CASSLARTSGYEHF. The DNA of the CDR3 is TGTGCCAGCAGCTTAGCCAGGACTAGCGGTTACGAGCATTTT.

Worth noting for this clonotype: This may stem from a read error, because a much larger clone lies one nucleotide away. V gene TRBV25-1 combines with J gene TRBJ1-4, with TRBD1 matching 8 bases. From germline, CDR1 is MGHDK and CDR2 SYGVNS. The CDR3 consists of 14 residues. The CDR3 spells CVSSWDRLSEKLFF. The CDR3 DNA reads as TGTGTCAGCAGCTGGGACAGGCTTTCTGAAAAACTGTTTTTT. Full variable domain (missing parts from reference TRBV25-1 and TRBJ1-4): EADIYQTPRYLVIGTGKKITLECSQTMGHDKMYWYQQDPGMELHLIHYSYGVNSTEKGDLSSESTVSRIRTEHFPLTLESARPSHTSQYLCVSSWDRLSEKLFFGSGTQLSVL.

This clonotype showed up just a few times. This chain links TRBV24-1 with TRBJ2-5, with D unclear. In germline, CDR1 is KGHDR, CDR2 SFDVKD. V was cut by 7 bases and J by 2 bases, with 7 bases left in between. The CDR3 is 12 amino acids. This CDR3 reads CATRDQQETQYF. The CDR3 DNA reads TGTGCCACCAGGGATCAACAAGAGACCCAGTACTTC.

Concerning this clonotype: Compared with germline, one end of the junction differs, possibly owing to a read error. CDR3 residues: CAGSDWGRDEKLFF. The CDR3 region has the DNA TGTGCCGGCAGTGATTGGGGGCGCGATGAAAAACTGTTTTTT. V and J are TRBV6-1 and TRBJ1-4, with D possibly being TRBD1 (6 bases). CDR3 length equals 14 residues. Germline V CDR1 and CDR2: MNHNS, SASEGT.

The chain has TRBV10-3 and TRBJ1-6; D is perhaps TRBD1 (6 bases). The germline CDR1 and CDR2 sequences are ENHRY and SYGVKD. The CDR3 totals 15 residues. Between the trimmed V and J ends, which lost 8 bases and 6 bases, there was a span of 17 bases. CDR3 protein: CAIRDTSVFNSPLHF. The DNA for the CDR3 is TGTGCCATCCGGGACACAAGTGTCTTTAATTCACCCCTCCACTTT.

The chain has TRBV24-1 and TRBJ2-3; D unclear. The V and J ends lost 3 bases and 5 bases respectively, with 5 bases between them. The length of the CDR3 is 12 residues. CDR1 KGHDR and CDR2 SFDVKD come from the germline V gene. In DNA, the CDR3 is TGTGCCACCAGTGATAGGTTAGATACGCAGTATTTT. Its protein product is CATSDRLDTQYF.

This clonotype was recorded at least ten times. The chain links TRBV6-5 to TRBJ1-5; D gene uncertain. The CDR3 is 13 residues long. Germline lookup yields CDR1 MNHEY and CDR2 SVGAGI. The germline V and J ends were trimmed by 3 bases and 6 bases, with 9 bases remaining between them. Written as DNA, the CDR3 is TGTGCCAGCAGTTATCGTCGCGGTCAGCCCCAGCATTTT. Translated: CASSYRRGQPQHF.

There are many counts of this clonotype. DNA of the CDR3: TGTGCCAGCAGCCAGGAAGCGGGAGCCACCTACAATGAGCAGTTCTTC. It is translated as CASSQEAGATYNEQFF. This chain connects TRBV4-2 to TRBJ2-1, with 8 positions matching TRBD2. CDR3 size: 16 residues. Germline lookup yields CDR1 LGHNA and CDR2 YNFKEQ. Trimming took 3 bases from V and 2 from J; bases not matched to a gene: 6.

This clonotype was counted many times. The chain couples TRBV6-1 to TRBJ1-5; no firm D call. V lost 4 bases and J lost 15, with 16 bases in between. Germline loops: CDR1 MNHNS, CDR2 SASEGT. The CDR3 covers 12 residues. The CDR3 coding sequence is TGTGCCAGCAGTGGTTACGCCGAACGACGGCATTTT. Its translation is CASSGYAERRHF.

This clonotype was picked up one time. This sequence may be a read error, since a much larger clone differs from it by one base. The chain is built from TRBV5-1 and TRBJ2-1; possibly TRBD1 for D (7 bases). The length of the CDR3 is 14 residues. The V end was cut by 6 bases, the J end by 7 bases, with 17 bases between. The germline CDR1 and CDR2 sequences are SGHRS and YFSETQ. The CDR3 DNA reads TGCGCCAGCACCCGGGACAGTGGAGGGAATGAGCAGTTCTTC. Translation gives CASTRDSGGNEQFF.